The source of this T cell receptor beta chain is a study of T-cell reconstitution after alpha-beta-depleted transplantation in children (dated by TCRdb to the mid-2010s). About the full investigation: T-cell immune reconstitution after TCRalphabeta/CD19-depleted allogeneic hematopoietic cell transplantation in children was quantitatively tracked in the study by means of TCR repertoire profiling.

Results the study describes overall, beyond this receptor: About two months after transplant, the apparently early recovery of alphabetaT-cell counts reportedly depended on just several hundred clones that had expanded rapidly and came from non-depleted graft cells. In some patients, the high TCRbeta diversity seen at day 60 was put down to recipient T cells and intrathymic progenitors that had survived conditioning. Hyperexpanded clone frequencies declined over subsequent months; after one year, T-cell counts and TCRbeta diversity were mostly attributed to newly produced T cells.

Libraries were constructed by PCR. Data came from an Illumina HiSeq 2500. Molecular barcoding was employed in the preparation of TCR libraries, with unique molecular identifiers being used to normalize TCRbeta repertoire quantification. Using fastp at Q25 and MiXCR, TCRdb reprocessed the public reads and kept productive beta chains. One record per CDR3 amino acid sequence lists the most common genes and DNA. The sample table shows about 980,000 distinct CDR3 sequences, and about 26% are seen once. More than 25% of the sample is in the top ten clones. This clonotype appeared a few times. The target of this receptor is not known. Base qualities are not at hand, and no much larger clone is one base apart. The sample's treatment or condition label is to be understood as: allogeneic hematopoietic cell transplantation with graft depleted of TCRalphabeta T cells and CD19 B cells. TCRalphabeta/CD19-depleted allogeneic hematopoietic cell grafts were given to the transplant recipients, all of whom were children.

This clonotype was sampled from a boy younger than two who had a stem cell transplant for SCID, so the T cells may come from the graft donor. Sequencing used PBMCs, mostly from graft donor cells, obtained 360 days after TCRalphabeta/CD19-depleted stem cell transplant.

The CDR3 protein: CASSHTSGGNNEQFF. The sequenced DNA: TGTGCCAGCAGCCATACTAGCGGGGGGAACAATGAGCAGTTCTTC. This chain is built from TRBV4-2 and TRBJ2-1, and 12 junctional nucleotides match TRBD2. Reading the germline V gene gives CDR1 LGHNA and CDR2 YNFKEQ. The CDR3 covers 15 residues, taking in both the cysteine and the phenylalanine. The CDR3 DNA has 45 bases and is translated from base 1. V is pruned by 3 bases and J by 5 bases, leaving 2 bases of the junction without a gene match.